This T cell receptor (beta chain) was found in a study of T-cell reconstitution after alpha-beta-depleted transplantation in children. This sample's TCRbeta library carried unique molecular identifier barcodes. TCRdb recomputed calls from the PCR reads with MiXCR, one row per CDR3 protein. The sample has some 300,000 distinct CDR3 sequences, 6.5% to 9% seen once. Study-wide results and limits: T-cell counts and diversity at one year following transplant were attributed mainly to newly produced T cells.

Germline values: CDR1 SGHRS, CDR2 YFSETQ. The CDR3 is made up of 14 amino acids. The V segment lost 3 bases and the J segment 4 bases; nucleotides outside the gene matches: 2. This clonotype was observed many times. Its antigen is unknown. This chain joins TRBV5-1 and TRBJ1-1, with 11 bases that match TRBD1. The material was peripheral blood, obtained 360 days after TCRalphabeta/CD19-depleted stem cell transplant. This sequence originates from a female patient between 2 and 15 years old who had a stem cell transplant for Fanconi anemia, so the T cells may come from the graft donor. In DNA form, the CDR3 reads TGCGCCAGCAGCTCGGGGACAGGGGGCACTGAAGCTTTCTTT. It translates to CASSSGTGGTEAFF.